The T cell receptor beta chain under discussion was sequenced for a study of shared clonotypes between healthy human individuals. Study-wide background: There were three CD4 naive, three CD4 memory, two CD8 naive and one CD8 memory plates per donor. Study outcomes and limitations: The study generally estimated greater richness for naive than memory subsets.

CD45RO negativity and positive selection for CCR7 defined naive CD8 cells, a population that excluded terminally differentiated effector memory CD45RA+ cells. Those who donated, Caucasian adults without exception, all lived in Nashville, Tennessee. Replicate PCRs run on sorted subsets employed approximately 0.2 ug DNA, 25,000 to 35,000 T cell genomes. Clones were read by immunoSEQ multiplex PCR, and TCRdb kept only the in-frame ones, dropping some. The sample gives 1.5 million to 2.5 million clones, about 94% of which show up once; less than 1.5% is in the top ten. Germline values: CDR1 SGHNT, CDR2 YYREEE (reference sequence). V was clipped by 3 bases and J by 1 base, with 7 bases between them. The CDR3 runs to 13 residues. Of note for this clone: No antigen is known for it.

The chain joins TRBV5-4 to TRBJ2-5; the D gene is possibly TRBD2 (6 bases). Sequencing input: naive CD8+ T cells sorted from blood. This TCR came from a man aged 18 to 35 in good health. In DNA, the CDR3 is TGTGCCAGCAGCTCTAGCGTCCAAGAGACCCAGTACTTC. It translates to CASSSSVQETQYF.